Listed below are T cell receptor beta chains from one sample, sequenced in a study of cytomegalovirus exposure and HLA in healthy donors. The assay was immunoSEQ multiplex PCR, and TCRdb's table has in-frame clones only and misses some. This table holds under 90,000 clones. The sample was PBMCs. The receptors stem from a man between 50 and 59 years old in good health and CMV-seropositive. The CDR3 runs from the conserved cysteine through the conserved F or W. The D gene is left open where the match is weak.

>TRBD2|TRBJ2-7|TRBV11-2
TGTGCCAGCAGCTCCCTAGCGGGGGCCTCCTACGAGCAGTACTTC
CASSSLAGASYEQYF
>TRBD1|TRBJ2-7|TRBV7-9
TGTGCCAGCAGCCGGACAGGGGGCGAGCAGTACTTC
CASSRTGGEQYF
>TRBD1|TRBJ1-5|TRBV2
TGTGCCAGCAGGGACAGGGAATTGGGGAGCAATCAGCCCCAGCATTTT
CASRDRELGSNQPQHF
>-|TRBJ1-5|TRBV7-9
TGTGCCAGCAGCTCGACCGGGCAGCCCCAGCATTTT
CASSSTGQPQHF
>-|TRBJ2-1|TRBV11-2
TGTGCCAGCAGCCTAGATGGGGAGGTCAGCTCCTACAATGAGCAGTTCTTC
CASSLDGEVSSYNEQFF
>-|TRBJ2-7|TRBV5-1
TGCGCCAGCACCGGATCTACGGACACCTACTCCTACGAGCAGTACTTC
CASTGSTDTYSYEQYF
>TRBD2|TRBJ2-5|TRBV25-1
TGTGCCAGCAGTACCTCGGGACTAGCGTCGGAGACCCAGTACTTC
CASSTSGLASETQYF
>-|TRBJ2-7|TRBV2
TGTGCCAGCAGTGAAGCACTAGCCCCCGACGAGCAGTACTTC
CASSEALAPDEQYF
>TRBD1|TRBJ1-2|TRBV7-3
TGTGCCAGCAGCCCTCAGGGGGACTATGGCTACACCTTC
CASSPQGDYGYTF
>TRBD2|TRBJ2-3|TRBV19
TGTGCCTGCAGAAAGTTGGAGGGTCTAGCGGTTAGCACAGATACGCAGTATTTT
CACRKLEGLAVSTDTQYF
>-|TRBJ1-1|TRBV9
TGTGCCAGCAGCGAACAGGGATTGAACACTGAAGCTTTCTTT
CASSEQGLNTEAFF
>-|TRBJ1-3|TRBV29-1
TGCAGCGCCACATTGGGAGCTGGAAACACCATATATTTT
CSATLGAGNTIYF
>TRBD2|TRBJ2-7|TRBV7-2
TGTGCCAGCAGCTTAAAGGTAGGTAGCGGGAGGCAGTACTTC
CASSLKVGSGRQYF
>TRBD1|TRBJ1-1|TRBV6-5
TGTGCCAGCAGCTTGGGACAGGGGAACACTGAAGCTTTCTTT
CASSLGQGNTEAFF
>TRBD1|TRBJ1-2|TRBV10-3
TGTGCCATCAGCCCGGGACAGGGGGATAACTATGGCTACACCTTC
CAISPGQGDNYGYTF
>-|TRBJ2-1|TRBV25-1
TGTGCCAGCAGCAAAGTAGGGGCTGAGCAGTTCTTC
CASSKVGAEQFF
>-|TRBJ1-1|TRBV7-9
TGTGCCAGCTCCCCCGGGGGGGGCAGGCCTGAAGCTTTCTTT
CASSPGGGRPEAFF
>-|TRBJ1-5|TRBV6-5
TGTGCCAGCAGTTCTACCGGGGGTGGGGGCAATCAGCCCCAGCATTTT
CASSSTGGGGNQPQHF
>-|TRBJ1-5|TRBV6-6
TGTGCCAGCAGTTACTTTACAGGAGTTGAGCAGCCCCAGCATTTT
CASSYFTGVEQPQHF
>TRBD2|TRBJ2-7|TRBV5-4
TGTGCCAGCAGCTCCGGACTAGCGATAACCCAGACCTACGAGCAGTACTTC
CASSSGLAITQTYEQYF
>TRBD1|TRBJ1-2|TRBV29-1
TGCAGCGTTGAAGAGAGGGCAGGGGGCGGGGGCTACACCTTC
CSVEERAGGGGYTF
>-|TRBJ1-5|TRBV10-3
TGTGCCATCAGTGTAGGTCCCGGCGGGCCCCAGCATTTT
CAISVGPGGPQHF
>-|TRBJ1-2|TRBV2
TGTGCCAGCAGTGAAGGCGGGGACGACTATGGCTACACCTTC
CASSEGGDDYGYTF
>-|TRBJ1-3|TRBV2
TGTGCCAGCAGTGAAGACCAGGCCTCTGGAAACACCATATATTTT
CASSEDQASGNTIYF
>-|TRBJ1-3|TRBV10-3
TGTGCCATCAGTCCGGGACTACTCCTCTCTGGAAACACCATATATTTT
CAISPGLLLSGNTIYF
>-|TRBJ2-2|TRBV4-1
TGCGCCAGCAGCCCGCGAGGCGGGTCCCAGAACACCGGGGAGCTGTTTTTT
CASSPRGGSQNTGELFF
>TRBD1|TRBJ2-2|TRBV6-6
TGTGCCAGCAGTCCAACAGGGGGGAAGGGCGGGGAGCTGTTTTTT
CASSPTGGKGGELFF
>-|TRBJ1-2|TRBV5-1
TGCGCCAGCAGCCCCCGGGAAAGTAACTATGGCTACACCTTC
CASSPRESNYGYTF
>TRBD2|TRBJ2-3|TRBV7-2
TGTGCCAGCAGCTTGACGCGGGGGGGCAGAGATACGCAGTATTTT
CASSLTRGGRDTQYF
>TRBD1|TRBJ1-2|TRBV19
TGTGCCAGTATCCCGACAGGGATTGGCTATGGCTACACCTTC
CASIPTGIGYGYTF
>-|TRBJ1-2|TRBV6-5
TGTGCCAGCACCTCGATCCGGGGAGGTGGCTACACCTTC
CASTSIRGGGYTF
>TRBD1|TRBJ1-6|TRBV6-6
TGTGCCAGCAGTTCCGAGACAGGGGGCCATTCACCCCTCCACTTT
CASSSETGGHSPLHF
>TRBD1|TRBJ1-1|TRBV9
TGTGCCAGCAGCGTAAACCACTCCCCGGGACAGGGGTTAAACACTGAAGCTTTCTTT
CASSVNHSPGQGLNTEAFF
>TRBD1|TRBJ2-2|TRBV7-9
TGTGCCAGCAGCTATCCGGGACAGGGGCGAGGGGAGCTGTTTTTT
CASSYPGQGRGELFF
>-|TRBJ1-4|TRBV5-4
TGTGCCAGCAGCTTGAAGACGGGGAAGAATGAAAAACTGTTTTTT
CASSLKTGKNEKLFF
>-|TRBJ1-1|TRBV18
TGTGCCAGCTCACCACCAGGGGAGGCAGCTTTCTTT
CASSPPGEAAFF
>-|TRBJ1-6|TRBV30
TGTGCCTGGAGGGGGCCAGGGAATTCACCCCTCCACTTT
CAWRGPGNSPLHF
>TRBD1|TRBJ2-1|TRBV25-1
TGTGCCAGCACCCCAATGACAGGGGATTCCTCTAATGAGCAGTTCTTC
CASTPMTGDSSNEQFF
>-|TRBJ2-2|TRBV7-9
TGTGCCAGCAGCTTAGAACAGGGGACTGGGGAGCTGTTTTTT
CASSLEQGTGELFF
>TRBD1|TRBJ1-1|TRBV2
TGTGCCAGCAGTGAAGCCGTCCGACAGGGGGCAGCTTTCTTT
CASSEAVRQGAAFF
>TRBD1|TRBJ1-3|TRBV5-1
TGCGCCAGCAGCCCGGGGCCCGGGACAGGGTTTTCGGGAAACACCATATATTTT
CASSPGPGTGFSGNTIYF
>-|TRBJ2-1|TRBV18
TGTGCCAGCTCATATCTGAGCTCCTACAATGAGCAGTTCTTC
CASSYLSSYNEQFF